This section outlines one T cell receptor (beta chain) sequence together with its context. The data were obtained in a study of radiotherapy plus CTLA-4 blockade in lung cancer. Libraries were prepared by immunoSEQ multiplex PCR; TCRdb keeps only in-frame clonotypes and omits some of them. The sample records about 98,000 clones, 82% being singletons. The CDR3 spans 14 residues. Germline values: CDR1 SGHRS, CDR2 YFSETQ. V dropped 3 bases and J dropped 5; count of bases not matched to a gene: 7. The specimen comprised peripheral blood, sampled from a patient treated with radiotherapy plus ipilimumab. The sequence was obtained from a human donor with non-small cell lung cancer who had a partial response to radiotherapy plus ipilimumab. The rearrangement links TRBV5-1 to TRBJ2-5, with TRBD1 matching 7 bases. The CDR3 DNA reads TGCGCCAGCAGCTCCGGGACAGTTAGGGAGACCCAGTACTTC. Protein: CASSSGTVRETQYF.